These 29 T cell receptor beta chains share one sample of origin, sequenced in a study of blood T cell repertoires in COVID-19. The data were produced by immunoSEQ multiplex PCR, yet TCRdb's version contains in-frame clones alone and is incomplete. The sample lists 270,000 or so clones; 75% to 90% were seen once. The source material was peripheral blood. Receptor source: a woman aged 25 to 39 with active or convalescent COVID-19.

The chain recombines TRBV19 with TRBJ1-1; 7 nucleotides match TRBD1. Germline V gene sequence: CDR1 LNHDA, CDR2 SQIVND (reference sequence). Trimming removed 2 bases from V and 1 base from J; junction bases left unmatched: 7. This CDR3 contains 16 residues. The CDR3 nucleotides read TGTGCCAGTAGTATATCAACAGGGGCTTGGAACACTGAAGCTTTCTTT. This translates into CASSISTGAWNTEAFF.

This clone showed up just a few times. The chain joins TRBV27 to TRBJ2-5; 16 bases align to TRBD2. The CDR3 spans 17 residues. The germline V gene encodes CDR1 MNHEY and CDR2 SMNVEV (reference sequence). The V segment lost 5 bases and the J segment 7 bases; nucleotides outside the gene matches: 10. In DNA, the CDR3 is TGTGCCAGCAGTCCCGGCGGGACTAGCGGGGGGGTGGGGACCCAGTACTTC. Translation gives CASSPGGTSGGVGTQYF.

This clone was seen once. The chain uses TRBV30 and TRBJ2-1; 11 bases agree with TRBD2. V dropped 0 bases and J dropped 7; count of bases not matched to a gene: 2. This CDR3 has 14 residues. Germline lookup yields CDR1 GTSNPN and CDR2 SVGIG (reference sequence). The CDR3 loop reads CAWSVGTSGNEQFF. The CDR3 nucleotides read TGTGCCTGGAGTGTGGGGACTAGCGGAAATGAGCAGTTCTTC.

The rearrangement uses TRBV10-1 and TRBJ2-3; D may be TRBD1 (5 bases). CDR1 WNHNN and CDR2 SYGVQD come from the germline V gene (reference sequence). V was trimmed by 0 bases and J by 1 base, leaving 17 bases between them. The CDR3 is 18 amino acids. In DNA, the CDR3 is TGCGCCAGCAGTGAGTCGACCTGGCAAGGGGTCGGCACAGATACGCAGTATTTT. The encoded protein is CASSESTWQGVGTDTQYF.

The V and J genes are TRBV12-3 or TRBV12-4 and TRBJ1-4; D gene unclear. The CDR3 loop spans 13 amino acids. V shed 8 bases and J shed 8 bases, with 15 bases lying between them. CDR3 in amino acids: CASANPGGEKLFF. DNA of the CDR3: TGTGCCAGCGCCAACCCGGGCGGGGAAAAACTGTTTTTT.

The gene calls are TRBV18 and TRBJ1-2; D remains ambiguous. The germline CDR1 and CDR2 sequences are KGHSH and LQKENI. V gave up 2 bases and J gave up 8 bases, with 9 bases separating them. The CDR3 contains 12 residues. CDR3 loop: CASSPRTGGYTF. Here the CDR3 DNA reads TGTGCCAGCTCACCAAGGACGGGGGGCTACACCTTC.

The chain recombines TRBV18 with TRBJ1-5, with 8 nucleotides matching TRBD1. After removal of 8 bases from V and 5 bases from J, the junction contained 5 bases not matched to a gene. Per the germline V gene, CDR1 is KGHSH and CDR2 is LQKENI. The CDR3 spans 13 residues. In DNA, the CDR3 is TGTGCCAGCCGACAGGGGACAGATCAGCCCCAGCATTTT. This sequence encodes CASRQGTDQPQHF.

This clone was detected once. The genes are TRBV6-1 and TRBJ1-2; D is possibly TRBD1 (5 bases). Trimming stripped 4 bases from V and 2 bases from J, with 20 bases between. Per the germline V gene, CDR1 is MNHNS and CDR2 is SASEGT. The CDR3 length is 17 residues. DNA of the CDR3: TGTGCCAGCAGTGTAGACAGATCTCAGGCGGTAAACTATGGCTACACCTTC. Its translation: CASSVDRSQAVNYGYTF.

J is TRBJ2-3 and V is TRBV30, with D perhaps TRBD2 (7 bases). The V gene's germline CDR1 is GTSNPN and CDR2 SVGIG (reference sequence). This CDR3 is built from 14 residues. V dropped 0 bases and J dropped 8 bases, with 15 bases sitting between them. The CDR3, as DNA: TGTGCCTGGAGTGTAGTGGGGGGGCAAGGTACGCAGTATTTT. It codes for CAWSVVGGQGTQYF.

Written as DNA, the CDR3 is TGTGCCAGCAGGCCGAGGGACAGGTGGTATAACTATGGCTACACCTTC. Protein: CASRPRDRWYNYGYTF. The chain uses TRBV28 and TRBJ1-2; 8 bases are a match to TRBD1. The germline V gene encodes CDR1 MDHEN and CDR2 SYDVKM. V was clipped by 6 bases and J by 1 base; unmatched bases: 10. CDR3 length: 16 amino acids.

This clone was detected a few times. CDR3 sequence: CASKLLAGARETQYF. The CDR3 coding sequence is TGTGCCAGCAAATTACTAGCGGGGGCTCGGGAGACCCAGTACTTC. The chain couples TRBV27 to TRBJ2-5, with 11 positions matching TRBD2. The CDR3 totals 15 residues. Germline assignment: CDR1 MNHEY and CDR2 SMNVEV (reference sequence). V dropped 7 bases and J dropped 5; count of bases not matched to a gene: 9.

This chain uses TRBV25-1 with TRBJ2-5, with D perhaps matching TRBD1 (5 bases). Germline CDR1 MGHDK, CDR2 SYGVNS. The V end was cut by 1 base, the J end by 5 bases, with 11 bases between. The CDR3 loop spans 14 amino acids. CDR3 nucleotides: TGTGCCAGCAGTGAATGGGGCCCCGCCGAGACCCAGTACTTC. Translating gives CASSEWGPAETQYF.

This chain joins TRBV6-2 or TRBV6-3 and TRBJ1-2; D unclear. The V end lost 3 bases, the J end lost 3 bases, and 23 bases lay between the germline ends. Germline CDR1 is MNHEY and CDR2 is SVGEGT. The length of the CDR3 is 18 residues. In DNA, the CDR3 is TGTGCCAGCAGTTATAGCGCGAGAGACGGGAATGAGGACTATGGCTACACCTTC. The encoded protein is CASSYSARDGNEDYGYTF.

This clone is a singleton in its sample. The V gene is TRBV4-1, the J gene TRBJ1-2; D gene uncertain. This CDR3 region has 13 residues. Per germline, CDR1 MGHRA and CDR2 YSYEKL. V shed 0 bases and J shed 6 bases, with 8 bases lying between them. CDR3 DNA: TGCGCCAGCAGCCAAGATCGCCAGAATGGCTACACCTTC. Translated, it gives CASSQDRQNGYTF.

This chain connects TRBV9 to TRBJ2-3; D is perhaps TRBD1 (6 bases). V dropped 2 bases and J dropped 2 bases, with 12 bases sitting between them. The CDR3 is 15 residues long. CDR1 SGDLS and CDR2 YYNGEE come from the germline V gene. This CDR3 reads CASSVGRTVTDTQYF. CDR3 DNA: TGTGCCAGCAGCGTCGGCAGGACAGTCACAGATACGCAGTATTTT.

The count of this clone is one. The chain employs TRBV29-1 and TRBJ2-1; 8 bases are shared with TRBD1. The germline V gene encodes CDR1 SQVTM and CDR2 ANQGSEA. This CDR3 has 14 amino acids. Trimming cost V 6 bases and J 2 bases; bases outside gene matches: 6. The CDR3 bases are TGCAGCGTATCCAGGGGGCAGGCCTACAATGAGCAGTTCTTC. Encoded protein: CSVSRGQAYNEQFF.

The chain recombines TRBV6-6 with TRBJ2-7; 9 bases map to TRBD1. V was pared by 5 bases and J by 5 bases, with 7 bases of the junction left unmatched. Germline values: CDR1 MNHNY, CDR2 SVGAGI (reference sequence). The CDR3 consists of 14 residues. The CDR3 loop reads CASSSGQGFHEQYF. In nucleotides, the CDR3 is TGTGCCAGCAGTAGCGGACAGGGGTTCCACGAGCAGTACTTC.

The rearrangement links TRBV7-9 to TRBJ2-3; TRBD1 agrees at 8 bases. Germline V gives CDR1 SEHNR, CDR2 FQNEAQ (reference sequence). The J segment lost 1 base and the V segment lost 5 bases, leaving 5 bases of the junction unmatched. The CDR3 sequence is 15 residues long. Here the CDR3 reads CASSPGQGGTDTQYF. The CDR3 DNA is TGTGCCAGCAGCCCCGGACAGGGAGGCACAGATACGCAGTATTTT.

This rearrangement joins TRBV15 to TRBJ2-5; unclear D gene. CDR3 length: 15 residues. Germline CDR1 and CDR2: LNHNV and YYDKDF (reference sequence). Trimming took 3 bases from V and 5 from J, leaving 16 bases between them. CDR3 in amino acids: CATSSPSEPGETQYF. The CDR3 coding sequence is TGTGCCACCAGCAGTCCTTCGGAACCCGGGGAGACCCAGTACTTC.

V gene TRBV27 combines with J gene TRBJ2-1; maybe TRBD1 (6 bases). Germline V lookup: CDR1 MNHEY, CDR2 SMNVEV (reference sequence). The CDR3 consists of 15 residues. V lost 3 bases, J lost 6 bases, and 15 bases lay in between. In nucleotides, the CDR3 is TGTGCCAGCAGTTTTCTAGACAGGATGGGCAATGAGCAGTTCTTC. Amino acids: CASSFLDRMGNEQFF.

This clone was seen only a few times. The rearrangement links TRBV19 to TRBJ2-7; 9 bases fit TRBD1. The V and J ends lost 2 bases and 5 bases, in that order; junction bases with no gene match: 10. The V gene's germline CDR1 is LNHDA and CDR2 SQIVND (reference sequence). CDR3 length: 16 amino acids. CDR3 sequence reads: CASSIRRGTGYDEQYF. In nucleotides, the CDR3 is TGTGCCAGTAGTATAAGACGCGGGACAGGGTATGACGAGCAGTACTTC. The variable domain in full, completed from reference TRBV19 and TRBJ2-7, reads DGGITQSPKYLFRKEGQNVTLSCEQNLNHDAMYWYRQDPGQGLRLIYYSQIVNDFQKGDIAEGYSVSREKKESFPLTVTSAQKNPTAFYLCASSIRRGTGYDEQYFGPGTRLTVT.

This sequence joins TRBV6-2 or TRBV6-3 and TRBJ2-3, with TRBD2 identical over 9 bases. After removal of 6 bases from V and 6 bases from J, the junction contained 13 bases not matched to a gene. Germline V gene sequence: CDR1 MNHEY, CDR2 SVGEGT. This CDR3 spans 16 amino acids. The CDR3 coding sequence is TGTGCCAGCAGCCCTGAGATAGCGGGGGCGGGGGATACGCAGTATTTT. Its translation: CASSPEIAGAGDTQYF.

This chain links TRBV19 with TRBJ2-7, with TRBD2 as a possible D gene (5 bases). Looked up from germline, CDR1 is LNHDA and CDR2 is SQIVND (reference sequence). The CDR3 covers 13 residues. V dropped 4 bases and J dropped 0 bases, with 7 bases sitting between them. The CDR3 loop reads CASSNGLSYEQYF. CDR3 nucleotide sequence: TGTGCCAGTAGTAATGGACTCTCCTACGAGCAGTACTTC.

This clone was picked up one time. The genes are TRBV19 and TRBJ2-3, with 9 bases lining up with TRBD1. CDR3 length equals 15 residues. Germline loops: CDR1 LNHDA, CDR2 SQIVND (reference sequence). J gave up 4 bases and V 6 bases, and 8 bases lay outside the gene matches. The DNA for the CDR3 is TGTGCCAGTAGCCTCCGGGACAGGGACGCAGATACGCAGTATTTT. Amino acids: CASSLRDRDADTQYF.

V and J are TRBV5-6 and TRBJ2-6, with TRBD1 as a possible D gene (6 bases). The length of the CDR3 is 16 residues. Trimming took off 3 bases at V and 0 bases at J, with 10 bases between the two ends. Germline CDR1 reads SGHDT; CDR2 reads YYEEEE. The CDR3 is CASSYRRGSGANVLTF. CDR3 in DNA: TGTGCCAGCAGCTACCGCAGGGGCTCTGGGGCCAACGTCCTGACTTTC.

This clone showed up just once. V usage is TRBV5-5 and J usage is TRBJ2-7; D unclear. The CDR3 extends over 11 amino acids. The V and J ends lost 3 bases and 2 bases respectively, with 3 bases between them. The germline V gene has CDR1 SGHKS and CDR2 YYEKEE (reference sequence). In DNA, the CDR3 is TGTGCCAGCAGCTCGGCCTACGAGCAGTACTTC. Its protein product is CASSSAYEQYF.

The table lists this clone with a few counts. The V and J genes are TRBV23-1 and TRBJ1-3; no clear D gene. TRBV23-1 belongs to the ORF category, with a function that is uncertain. Between the trimmed V and J ends, which lost 11 bases and 0 bases, there was a span of 14 bases. This CDR3 comprises 14 residues. DNA for the CDR3: TGCGCCCCTCCCCAGTCCAGCTCTGGAAACACCATATATTTT. Its protein product is CAPPQSSSGNTIYF.

The chain combines TRBV19 with TRBJ2-3; 9 nucleotides align to TRBD1. CDR3 size: 13 residues. V lost 5 bases to trimming and J lost 4 bases; unmatched junction nucleotides: 1. Germline V gene data show CDR1 as LNHDA and CDR2 as SQIVND (reference sequence). CDR3 sequence (DNA): TGTGCCAGTAGTGGGACAGGGTCAGATACGCAGTATTTT. It codes for CASSGTGSDTQYF.

The chain couples TRBV5-5 to TRBJ2-1; tentative D call: TRBD1 (6 bases). The CDR3 has 13 amino acids. Trimming took 1 base from V and 10 from J, leaving 12 bases between them. CDR1 SGHKS and CDR2 YYEKEE come from the germline V gene (reference sequence). The CDR3 loop reads CASSLTGKLEQFF. Written as DNA, the CDR3 is TGTGCCAGCAGCTTGACAGGGAAGTTAGAGCAGTTCTTC.